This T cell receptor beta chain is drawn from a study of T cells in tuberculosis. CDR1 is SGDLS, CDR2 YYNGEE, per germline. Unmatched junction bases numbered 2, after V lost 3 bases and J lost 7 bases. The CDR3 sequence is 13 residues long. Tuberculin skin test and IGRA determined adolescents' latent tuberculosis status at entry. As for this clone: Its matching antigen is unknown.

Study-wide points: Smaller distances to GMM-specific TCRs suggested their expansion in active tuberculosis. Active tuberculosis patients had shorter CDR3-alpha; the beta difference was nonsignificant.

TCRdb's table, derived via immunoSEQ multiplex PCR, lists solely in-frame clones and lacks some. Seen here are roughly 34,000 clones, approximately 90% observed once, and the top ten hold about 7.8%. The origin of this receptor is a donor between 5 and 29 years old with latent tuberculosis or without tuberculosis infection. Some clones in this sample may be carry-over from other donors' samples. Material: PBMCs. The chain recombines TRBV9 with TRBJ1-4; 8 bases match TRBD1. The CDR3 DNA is TGTGCCAGCAGCGGCGGACAGGGTGAAAAACTGTTTTTT. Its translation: CASSGGQGEKLFF.